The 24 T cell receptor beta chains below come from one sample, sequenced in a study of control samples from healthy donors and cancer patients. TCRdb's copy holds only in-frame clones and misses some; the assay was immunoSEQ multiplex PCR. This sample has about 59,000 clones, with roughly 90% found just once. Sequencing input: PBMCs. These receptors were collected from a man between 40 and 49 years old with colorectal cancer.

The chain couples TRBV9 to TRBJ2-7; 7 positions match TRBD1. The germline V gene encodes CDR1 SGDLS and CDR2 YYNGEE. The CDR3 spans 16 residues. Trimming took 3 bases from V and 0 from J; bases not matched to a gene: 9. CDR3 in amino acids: CASSARQGRNSYEQYF. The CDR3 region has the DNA TGTGCCAGCAGCGCCCGACAGGGCCGGAACTCCTACGAGCAGTACTTC.

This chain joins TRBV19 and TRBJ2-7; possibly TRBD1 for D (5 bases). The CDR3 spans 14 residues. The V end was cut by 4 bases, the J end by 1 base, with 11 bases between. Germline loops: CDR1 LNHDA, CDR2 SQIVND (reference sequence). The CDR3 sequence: CASSSQGKSYEQYF. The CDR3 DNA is TGTGCCAGTAGTAGCCAGGGAAAATCCTACGAGCAGTACTTC. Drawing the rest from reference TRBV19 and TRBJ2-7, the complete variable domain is DGGITQSPKYLFRKEGQNVTLSCEQNLNHDAMYWYRQDPGQGLRLIYYSQIVNDFQKGDIAEGYSVSREKKESFPLTVTSAQKNPTAFYLCASSSQGKSYEQYFGPGTRLTVT.

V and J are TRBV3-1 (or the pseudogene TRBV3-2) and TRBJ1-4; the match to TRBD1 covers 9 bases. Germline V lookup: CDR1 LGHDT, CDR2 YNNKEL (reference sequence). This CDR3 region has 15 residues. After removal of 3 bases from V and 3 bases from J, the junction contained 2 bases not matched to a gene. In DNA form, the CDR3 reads TGTGCCAGCAGCCAGGACAGGGGAGCTAATGAAAAACTGTTTTTT. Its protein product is CASSQDRGANEKLFF.

The CDR3 is CASSLDKGMNTEAFF. CDR3 nucleotides: TGTGCCAGCAGCTTGGATAAGGGAATGAACACTGAAGCTTTCTTT. The chain recombines TRBV5-4 with TRBJ1-1; D not certain. The V end was cut by 0 bases, the J end by 0 bases, with 9 bases between. Germline loops: CDR1 SGHNT, CDR2 YYREEE (reference sequence). The CDR3 loop spans 15 amino acids.

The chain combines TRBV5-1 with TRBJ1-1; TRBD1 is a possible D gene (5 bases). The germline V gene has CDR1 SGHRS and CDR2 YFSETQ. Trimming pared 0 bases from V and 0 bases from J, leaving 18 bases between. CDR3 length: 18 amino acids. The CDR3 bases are TGCGCCAGCAGCTTGGGGATGGGCACCAGGGTCCTGAACACTGAAGCTTTCTTT. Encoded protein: CASSLGMGTRVLNTEAFF.

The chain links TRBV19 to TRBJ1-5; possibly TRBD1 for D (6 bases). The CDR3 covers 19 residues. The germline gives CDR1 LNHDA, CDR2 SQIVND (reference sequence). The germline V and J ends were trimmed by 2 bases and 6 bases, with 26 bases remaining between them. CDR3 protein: CASSITQQGSGASGQPQHF. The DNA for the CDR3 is TGTGCCAGTAGTATAACCCAACAAGGGTCGGGGGCTAGTGGTCAGCCCCAGCATTTT.

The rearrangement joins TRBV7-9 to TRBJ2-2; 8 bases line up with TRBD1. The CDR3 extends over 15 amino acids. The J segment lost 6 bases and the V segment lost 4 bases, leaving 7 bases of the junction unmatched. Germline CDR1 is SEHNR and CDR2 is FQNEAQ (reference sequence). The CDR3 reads CASSSTGGKAGELFF. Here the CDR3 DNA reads TGTGCCAGCAGCTCCACAGGGGGAAAGGCCGGGGAGCTGTTTTTT.

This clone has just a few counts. CDR3 nucleotide sequence: TGCAGCGTTGGGGACACCGGGGAGCTGTTTTTT. Residues: CSVGDTGELFF. The chain employs TRBV29-1 and TRBJ2-2; D is undetermined. The CDR3 is 11 amino acids. CDR1 and CDR2 from the germline V gene are SQVTM and ANQGSEA. Between the trimmed V and J ends, which lost 4 bases and 3 bases, there was a span of 3 bases.

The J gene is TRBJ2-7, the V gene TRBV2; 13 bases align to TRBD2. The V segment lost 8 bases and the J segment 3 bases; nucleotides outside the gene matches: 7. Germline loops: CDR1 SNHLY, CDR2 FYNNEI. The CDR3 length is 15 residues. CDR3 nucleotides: TGTGCCAGCGGGTCACTAGCGGGGGGGATCTACGAGCAGTACTTC. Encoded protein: CASGSLAGGIYEQYF.

The CDR3 DNA is TGTGCCAGCAGCTCGCAGGGAGGATCGGCCAAAAACATTCAGTACTTC. It specifies CASSSQGGSAKNIQYF. The chain joins TRBV7-2 to TRBJ2-4, with D tentatively TRBD2 (6 bases). This CDR3 has 16 residues. Germline loops: CDR1 SGHTA, CDR2 FQGNSA. The ends were cut back, 4 bases at V and 1 base at J, with 14 bases in the middle.

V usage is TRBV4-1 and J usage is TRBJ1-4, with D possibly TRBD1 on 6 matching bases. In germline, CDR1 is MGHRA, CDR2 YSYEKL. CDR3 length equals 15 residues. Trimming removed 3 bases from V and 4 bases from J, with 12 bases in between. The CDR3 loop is CASSQERTVNEKLFF. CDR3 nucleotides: TGCGCCAGCAGCCAGGAAAGGACAGTTAATGAAAAACTGTTTTTT.

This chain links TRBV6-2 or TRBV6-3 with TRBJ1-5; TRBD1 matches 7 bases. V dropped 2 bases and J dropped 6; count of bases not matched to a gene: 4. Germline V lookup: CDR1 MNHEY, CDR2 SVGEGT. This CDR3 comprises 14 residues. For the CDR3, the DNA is TGTGCCAGCAGTTACAGACAGGGTCGTCAGCCCCAGCATTTT. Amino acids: CASSYRQGRQPQHF.

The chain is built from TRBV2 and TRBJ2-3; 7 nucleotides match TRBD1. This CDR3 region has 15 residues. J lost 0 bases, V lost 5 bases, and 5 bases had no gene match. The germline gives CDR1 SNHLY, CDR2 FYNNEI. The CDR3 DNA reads TGTGCCAGCAGTCCACAGGGGTTAAGCACAGATACGCAGTATTTT. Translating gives CASSPQGLSTDTQYF.

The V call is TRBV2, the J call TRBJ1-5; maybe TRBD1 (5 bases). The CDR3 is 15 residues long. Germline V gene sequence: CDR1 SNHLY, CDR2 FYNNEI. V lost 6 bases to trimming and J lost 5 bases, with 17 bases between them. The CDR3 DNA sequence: TGTGCCAGCAGGGGGGACGGGCAAGGGCATCAGCCCCAGCATTTT. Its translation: CASRGDGQGHQPQHF.

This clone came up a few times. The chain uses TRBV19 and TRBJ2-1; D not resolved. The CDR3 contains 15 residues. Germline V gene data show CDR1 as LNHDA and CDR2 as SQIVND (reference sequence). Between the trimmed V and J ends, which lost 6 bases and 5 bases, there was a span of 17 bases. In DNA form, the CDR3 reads TGTGCCAGTAGGGGATGGGTGAGGAAGAACAATGAGCAGTTCTTC. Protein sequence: CASRGWVRKNNEQFF.

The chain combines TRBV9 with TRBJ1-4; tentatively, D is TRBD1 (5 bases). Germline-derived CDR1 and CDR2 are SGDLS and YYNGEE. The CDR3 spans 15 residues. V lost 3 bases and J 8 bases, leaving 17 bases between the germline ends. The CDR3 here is CASSANQGAWEKLFF. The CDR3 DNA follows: TGTGCCAGCAGCGCCAACCAGGGTGCCTGGGAAAAACTGTTTTTT.

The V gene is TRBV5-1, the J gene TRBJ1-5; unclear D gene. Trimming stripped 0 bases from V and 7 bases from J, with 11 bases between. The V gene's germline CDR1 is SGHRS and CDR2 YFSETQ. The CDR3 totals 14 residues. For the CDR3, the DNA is TGCGCCAGCAGCTTGGAGGGCAAAGGGCAGCCCCAGCATTTT. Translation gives CASSLEGKGQPQHF.

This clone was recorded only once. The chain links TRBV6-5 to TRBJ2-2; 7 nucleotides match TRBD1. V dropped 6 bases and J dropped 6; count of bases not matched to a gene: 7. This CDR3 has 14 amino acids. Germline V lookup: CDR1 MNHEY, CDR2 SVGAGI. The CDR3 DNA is TGTGCCAGCAGGAAGACAGGGATGTCCGGGGAGCTGTTTTTT. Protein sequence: CASRKTGMSGELFF.

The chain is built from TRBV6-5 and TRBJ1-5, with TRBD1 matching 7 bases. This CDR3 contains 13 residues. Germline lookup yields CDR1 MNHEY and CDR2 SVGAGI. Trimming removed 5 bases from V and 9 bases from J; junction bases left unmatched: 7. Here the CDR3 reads CASSRGQPGPQHF. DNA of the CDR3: TGTGCCAGCAGTAGGGGACAGCCTGGGCCCCAGCATTTT.

This CDR3 reads CASSHPSFETFF. CDR3 sequence (DNA): TGTGCCAGCAGCCATCCTAGTTTCGAAACTTTCTTT. V and J are TRBV3-1 (or the pseudogene TRBV3-2) and TRBJ1-1, with D hard to call. CDR1 is LGHDT and CDR2 is YNNKEL in the germline V gene (reference sequence). The CDR3 sequence is 12 residues long. Trimming left V 3 bases short and J 12 bases short, with 14 bases between.

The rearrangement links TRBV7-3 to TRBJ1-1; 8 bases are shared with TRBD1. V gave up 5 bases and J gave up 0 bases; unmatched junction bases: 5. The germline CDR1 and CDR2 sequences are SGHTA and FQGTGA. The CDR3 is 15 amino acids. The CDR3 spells CASSSRGPMNTEAFF. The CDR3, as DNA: TGTGCCAGCAGCAGCAGGGGGCCCATGAACACTGAAGCTTTCTTT.

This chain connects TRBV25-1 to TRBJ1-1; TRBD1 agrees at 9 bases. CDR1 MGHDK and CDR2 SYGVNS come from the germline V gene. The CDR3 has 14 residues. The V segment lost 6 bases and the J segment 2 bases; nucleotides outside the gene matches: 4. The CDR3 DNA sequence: TGTGCCAGCAGCGACACAGGGGGCAACACTGAAGCTTTCTTT. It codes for CASSDTGGNTEAFF.

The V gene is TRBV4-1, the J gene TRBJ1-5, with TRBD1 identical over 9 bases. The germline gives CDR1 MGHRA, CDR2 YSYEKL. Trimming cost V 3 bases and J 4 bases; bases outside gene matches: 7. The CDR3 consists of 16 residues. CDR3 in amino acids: CASSHPGQGRNQPQHF. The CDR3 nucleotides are TGCGCCAGCAGCCACCCCGGACAGGGGCGGAATCAGCCCCAGCATTTT.

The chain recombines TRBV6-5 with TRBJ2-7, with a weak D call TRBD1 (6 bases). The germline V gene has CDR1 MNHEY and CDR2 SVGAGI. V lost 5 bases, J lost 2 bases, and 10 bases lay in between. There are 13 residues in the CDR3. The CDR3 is CASSHREPYEQYF. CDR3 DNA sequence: TGTGCCAGCAGTCACAGGGAACCCTACGAGCAGTACTTC.